This T cell receptor (beta chain) comes out of a study of blood T cells in healthy people across ages. For the second PCR, which ran for roughly 7 to 11 cycles, a sample-barcoded 5' primer and a J-beta primer mix were used. Unique molecular identifiers of 12 random nucleotides labeled each cDNA. TCRdb re-derived calls from the 5' RACE reads in MiXCR, one entry per CDR3 protein. This sample yields about 1,500,000 distinct CDR3 sequences, of which under 30% are seen a single time; around 7.7% belongs to the top ten. Overall study results and limits: In older individuals, TCR beta diversity per million T cells was lower, falling roughly linearly with age.

Germline V gives CDR1 LNHDA, CDR2 SQIVND (reference sequence). The CDR3 sequence is 12 residues long. Trimming removed 3 bases from V and 5 bases from J, with 7 bases in between. Concerning this clonotype itself: Its antigen remains unidentified.

Sequencing was carried out using blood. The rearrangement uses TRBV19 and TRBJ2-5, with a tentative D call TRBD2 (6 bases). The receptor was derived from a woman in her thirties in good health. The CDR3 spells CASSMGRETQYF. DNA for the CDR3: TGTGCCAGTAGTATGGGGAGGGAGACCCAGTACTTC.